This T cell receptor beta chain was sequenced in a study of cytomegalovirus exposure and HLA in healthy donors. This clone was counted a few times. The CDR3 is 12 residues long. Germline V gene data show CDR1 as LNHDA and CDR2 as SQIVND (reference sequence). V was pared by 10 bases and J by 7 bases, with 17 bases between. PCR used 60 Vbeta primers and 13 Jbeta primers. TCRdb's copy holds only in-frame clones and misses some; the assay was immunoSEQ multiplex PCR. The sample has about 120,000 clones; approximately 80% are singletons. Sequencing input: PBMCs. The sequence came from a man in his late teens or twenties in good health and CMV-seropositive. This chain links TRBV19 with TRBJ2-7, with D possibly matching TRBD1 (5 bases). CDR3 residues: CATLGPLREQYF. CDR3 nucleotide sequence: TGTGCCACCCTGGGGCCGTTGCGGGAGCAGTACTTC.